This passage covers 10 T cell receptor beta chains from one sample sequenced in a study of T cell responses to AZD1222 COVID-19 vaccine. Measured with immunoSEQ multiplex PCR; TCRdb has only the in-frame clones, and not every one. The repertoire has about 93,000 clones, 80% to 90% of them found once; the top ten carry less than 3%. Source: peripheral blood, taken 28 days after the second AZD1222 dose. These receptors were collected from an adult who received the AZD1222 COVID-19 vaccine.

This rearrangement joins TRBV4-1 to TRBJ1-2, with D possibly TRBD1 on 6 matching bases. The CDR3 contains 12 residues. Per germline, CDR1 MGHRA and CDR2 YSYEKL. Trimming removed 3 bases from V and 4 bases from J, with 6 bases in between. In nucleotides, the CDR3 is TGCGCCAGCAGCCAGGACAGCTATGGCTACACCTTC. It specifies CASSQDSYGYTF.

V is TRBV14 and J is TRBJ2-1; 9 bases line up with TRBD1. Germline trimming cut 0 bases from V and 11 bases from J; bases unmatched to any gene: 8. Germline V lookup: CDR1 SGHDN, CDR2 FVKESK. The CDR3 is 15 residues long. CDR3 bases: TGTGCCAGCAGCCAAGAAGGGACAGGGATGACGAAGCAGTTCTTC. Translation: CASSQEGTGMTKQFF. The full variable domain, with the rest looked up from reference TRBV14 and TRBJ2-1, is EAGVTQFPSHSVIEKGQTVTLRCDPISGHDNLYWYRRVMGKEIKFLLHFVKESKQDESGMPNNRFLAERTGGTYSTLKVQPAELEDSGVYFCASSQEGTGMTKQFFGPGTRLTVL.

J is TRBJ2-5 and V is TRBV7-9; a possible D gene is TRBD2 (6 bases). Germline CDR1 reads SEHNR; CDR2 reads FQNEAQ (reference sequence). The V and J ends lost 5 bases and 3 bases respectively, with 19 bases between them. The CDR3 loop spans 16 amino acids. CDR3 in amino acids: CASSARLANTKETQYF. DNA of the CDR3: TGTGCCAGCAGCGCCCGGCTAGCGAACACAAAAGAGACCCAGTACTTC. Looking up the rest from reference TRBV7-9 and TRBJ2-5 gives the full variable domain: DTGVSQNPRHKITKRGQNVTFRCDPISEHNRLYWYRQTLGQGPEFLTYFQNEAQLEKSRLLSDRFSAERPKGSFSTLEIQRTEQGDSAMYLCASSARLANTKETQYFGPGTRLLVL.

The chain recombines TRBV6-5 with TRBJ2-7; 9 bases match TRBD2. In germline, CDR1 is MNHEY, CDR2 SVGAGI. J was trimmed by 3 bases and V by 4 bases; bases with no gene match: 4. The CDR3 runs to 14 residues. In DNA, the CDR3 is TGTGCCAGCAGTTGGGAACTAGCGGGCTACGAGCAGTACTTC. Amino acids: CASSWELAGYEQYF.

The CDR3 DNA sequence: TGTGCCAGCAGCTTTCTAGGGGGTGACGAAAAACTGTTTTTT. Encoded protein: CASSFLGGDEKLFF. This chain links TRBV5-6 with TRBJ1-4; weak D call: TRBD1 (6 bases). The germline V gene has CDR1 SGHDT and CDR2 YYEEEE. The V end lost 2 bases, the J end lost 8 bases, and 13 bases lay between the germline ends. This CDR3 has 14 amino acids.

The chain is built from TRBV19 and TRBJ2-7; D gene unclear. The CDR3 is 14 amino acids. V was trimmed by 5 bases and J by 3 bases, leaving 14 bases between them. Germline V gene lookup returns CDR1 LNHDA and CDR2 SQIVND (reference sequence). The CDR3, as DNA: TGTGCCAGTAGTCGACCGGGCCCAATCTACGAGCAGTACTTC. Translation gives CASSRPGPIYEQYF.

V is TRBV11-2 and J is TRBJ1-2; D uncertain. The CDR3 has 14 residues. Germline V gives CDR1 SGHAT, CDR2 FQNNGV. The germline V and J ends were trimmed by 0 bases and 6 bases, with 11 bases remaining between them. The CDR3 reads CASSLDPRRDGYTF. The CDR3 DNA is TGTGCCAGCAGCTTAGACCCACGTAGGGATGGCTACACCTTC.

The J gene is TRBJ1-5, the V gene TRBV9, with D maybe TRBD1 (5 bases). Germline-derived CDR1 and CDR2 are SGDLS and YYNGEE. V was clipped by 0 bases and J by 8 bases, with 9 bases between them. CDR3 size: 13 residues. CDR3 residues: CASSVGGLEPQHF. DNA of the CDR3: TGTGCCAGCAGCGTAGGGGGGTTGGAGCCCCAGCATTTT.

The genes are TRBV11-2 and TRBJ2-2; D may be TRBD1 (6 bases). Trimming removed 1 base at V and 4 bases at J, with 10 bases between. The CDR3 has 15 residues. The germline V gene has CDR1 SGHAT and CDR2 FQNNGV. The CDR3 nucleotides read TGTGCCAGCAGCTTAGTACAGGGTAGCACCGGGGAGCTGTTTTTT. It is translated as CASSLVQGSTGELFF.

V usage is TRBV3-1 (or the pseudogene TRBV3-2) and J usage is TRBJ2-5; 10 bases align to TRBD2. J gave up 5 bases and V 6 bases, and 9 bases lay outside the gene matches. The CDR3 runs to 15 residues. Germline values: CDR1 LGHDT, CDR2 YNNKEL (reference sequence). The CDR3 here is CASRQQGAGGETQYF. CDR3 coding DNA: TGTGCCAGCAGACAACAGGGAGCGGGGGGGGAGACCCAGTACTTC.